The entry that follows covers one TCR beta chain sequence. CDR1 is SGHVS, CDR2 FQNEAQ, per germline. J was trimmed by 7 bases and V by 5 bases; bases with no gene match: 6. The CDR3 length is 13 residues. TCRdb keeps only in-frame clones here, not all; method: immunoSEQ multiplex PCR. Among about 32,000 clones listed, nearly 90% were seen once. These data belong to a study of T cell changes during pregnancy in multiple sclerosis. The chain links TRBV7-8 to TRBJ1-2; 8 nucleotides agree with TRBD1. The specimen comprised CD8+ T cells from peripheral blood mononuclear cells, sampled in the second trimester of pregnancy. The sequence came from a female donor with multiple sclerosis, enrolled in a pregnancy study. The CDR3 DNA reads as TGTGCCAGCAGCCCGGGACAGGCGTCTGGCTACACCTTC. This translates into CASSPGQASGYTF.